The sequence of this T cell receptor (beta chain) was determined in a study of blood T cell repertoires in COVID-19. The V and J ends lost 3 bases and 4 bases, in that order; junction bases with no gene match: 9. Germline lookup yields CDR1 KGHSH and CDR2 LQKENI. This CDR3 comprises 16 residues. Profiled with immunoSEQ multiplex PCR; TCRdb holds only in-frame clones, not every one. The sample shows 250,000 or so clones, 70% to 90% of them seen only once. Individuals aged about 18 to 89 years were recruited from roughly 23 US areas. Assignments of participants to cohorts depended upon their own reported clinical history.

The chain combines TRBV18 with TRBJ2-3, with 8 nucleotides matching TRBD2. The TCR was taken from a woman between 50 and 59 years old who had recovered from COVID-19. The sequencing sample was made of PBMCs or T cells enriched from blood (not recorded which). The CDR3 is CASSPQLAGGSDTQYF. CDR3 nucleotide sequence: TGTGCCAGCTCACCCCAATTGGCGGGGGGATCAGATACGCAGTATTTT.